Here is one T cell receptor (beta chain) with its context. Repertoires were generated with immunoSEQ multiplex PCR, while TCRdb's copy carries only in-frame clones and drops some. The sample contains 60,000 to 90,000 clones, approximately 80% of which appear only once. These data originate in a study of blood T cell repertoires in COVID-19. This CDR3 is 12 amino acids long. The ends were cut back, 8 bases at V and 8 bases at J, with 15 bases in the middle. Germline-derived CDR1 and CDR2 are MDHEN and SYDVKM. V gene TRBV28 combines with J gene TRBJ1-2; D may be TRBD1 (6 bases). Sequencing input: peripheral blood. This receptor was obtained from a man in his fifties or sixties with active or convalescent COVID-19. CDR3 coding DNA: TGTGCCAGCGGACAGACCGAAAGGGGCTACACCTTC. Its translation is CASGQTERGYTF.